Presented here are 12 T cell receptor beta chains from one specimen sequenced in a study of T cells in Graves' hyperthyroidism and ophthalmopathy. Amplification of TCR beta CDR3 regions used RNA as the template. The HTBI primer set was used in a first-round RT-PCR of the TCR CDR3. TCRdb passed the multiplex PCR reads through MiXCR, listing each CDR3 protein once. The sample has nearly 600,000 distinct CDR3 sequences, about 14% seen once. Specimen: blood. These receptors all come from a woman aged 30 to 39 with Graves' hyperthyroidism that later progressed to Graves' ophthalmopathy.

As concerns this clonotype: This may stem from a read error, because a much larger clone lies one nucleotide away. The CDR3 does not end in the conserved phenylalanine or tryptophan, so this is likely a read error. The J gene is TRBJ1-1, the V gene TRBV2, with a weak D call TRBD1 (6 bases). Germline V CDR1 and CDR2: SNHLY, FYNNEI. V lost 6 bases and J 0 bases, leaving 14 bases between the germline ends. The CDR3 loop spans 15 amino acids. As DNA, the CDR3 is TGTGCCAGCAGCCCCTCGGGACACCTGAACACTGAAGCTTTCCTT. Encoded protein: CASSPSGHLNTEAFL.

The rearrangement links TRBV7-8 to TRBJ2-3, with TRBD2 identical over 7 bases. V lost 2 bases to trimming and J lost 0 bases; unmatched junction nucleotides: 8. The CDR3 is 17 amino acids. Germline values: CDR1 SGHVS, CDR2 FQNEAQ. CDR3 sequence (DNA): TGTGCCAGCAGCTTACCAAAGCGGGATACTAGCACAGATACGCAGTATTTT. Translation: CASSLPKRDTSTDTQYF.

This clonotype was detected a few times. One end of the junction varies from germline; a read error may be responsible. J is TRBJ2-1 and V is TRBV27, with TRBD1 as a possible D gene (6 bases). There are 14 residues in the CDR3. The V gene's germline CDR1 is MNHEY and CDR2 SMNVEV (reference sequence). CDR3: CASSLYGQNNDQFF. The CDR3 nucleotides read TGTGCCAGCAGTTTATACGGACAGAACAATGATCAGTTCTTC.

At least ten counts were recorded for this clonotype. The rearrangement joins TRBV6-1 to TRBJ1-1; tentative D call: TRBD1 (5 bases). Germline V gene lookup returns CDR1 MNHNS and CDR2 SASEGT. The CDR3 contains 16 residues. The V end was cut by 6 bases, the J end by 0 bases, with 17 bases between. The CDR3 bases are TGTGCCAGCAGGCGGTCAGGGAGCGATATGAACACTGAAGCTTTCTTT. Translated, it gives CASRRSGSDMNTEAFF.

This rearrangement joins TRBV6-1 to TRBJ1-1, with D possibly matching TRBD1 (5 bases). CDR1 MNHNS and CDR2 SASEGT come from the germline V gene. This CDR3 has 15 amino acids. Trimming left V 6 bases short and J 6 bases short, with 20 bases between. CDR3 amino acids: CASSVQERFSAEAFF. CDR3 sequence (DNA): TGTGCCAGCAGCGTACAGGAACGGTTTAGCGCTGAAGCTTTCTTT.

This chain connects TRBV4-1 to TRBJ1-1; TRBD1 aligns across 8 bases. The CDR3 has 15 residues. CDR1 and CDR2 (germline): MGHRA, YSYEKL. With V trimmed by 2 bases and J by 4 bases, 6 bases remained unmatched. CDR3 loop: CASSQQDREGTEAFF. In DNA, the CDR3 is TGCGCCAGCAGCCAACAGGACAGGGAGGGCACTGAAGCTTTCTTT.

This clonotype has a handful of counts. The V call is TRBV10-3, the J call TRBJ2-3; 16 bases fit TRBD2. The V segment lost 5 bases and the J segment 2 bases; nucleotides outside the gene matches: 16. This CDR3 has 21 amino acids. Per germline, CDR1 ENHRY and CDR2 SYGVKD. In nucleotides, the CDR3 is TGTGCCATCAGTAGCCCTATGGAGCAAGGGACTAGCGGGAGGGTCACAGATACGCAGTATTTT. It specifies CAISSPMEQGTSGRVTDTQYF.

This chain joins TRBV5-8 and TRBJ1-2; D call uncertain. Between the trimmed V and J ends, which lost 4 bases and 5 bases, there was a span of 6 bases. The V gene's germline CDR1 is SGHTS and CDR2 YDEGEE. The CDR3 runs 11 residues. The CDR3 DNA reads TGTGCCAGCAGCACAATGTATGGCTACACCTTC. Its translation is CASSTMYGYTF.

This clonotype showed up just a few times. A much larger clone lies one base from this, so it may be a read error. CDR3 nucleotides: TGTGCCAGCAGCAAACAGGAGGCGCAGAGACATGAGCAGTTCTTC. This sequence encodes CASSKQEAQRHEQFF. The V gene is TRBV28, the J gene TRBJ2-1; D may correspond to TRBD1 or TRBD2 (5 bases each). The length of the CDR3 is 15 residues. Germline assignment: CDR1 MDHEN and CDR2 SYDVKM. V was cut by 6 bases and J by 8 bases, with 20 bases left in between.

V and J are TRBV7-8 and TRBJ1-2; TRBD1 might be the D (5 bases). CDR3 size: 12 residues. The V end was cut by 7 bases, the J end by 6 bases, with 12 bases between. The V gene's germline CDR1 is SGHVS and CDR2 FQNEAQ. CDR3 in DNA: TGTGCCAGCAACTTCCGGGGGGATGGCTACACCTTC. It specifies CASNFRGDGYTF.

In this sample, this clonotype turned up a few times. The chain links TRBV6-6 to TRBJ1-6; D is possibly TRBD1 (6 bases). The length of the CDR3 is 15 residues. V shed 2 bases and J shed 9 bases, with 14 bases lying between them. Looked up from germline, CDR1 is MNHNY and CDR2 is SVGAGI (reference sequence). This CDR3 reads CASSYATGIGSPLHF. CDR3 in DNA: TGTGCCAGCAGTTACGCAACAGGGATTGGTTCACCCCTCCACTTT.

In regard to this clonotype: One base away lies a much larger clone, so this may be a sequencing read error. J is TRBJ1-2 and V is TRBV19, with a weak D call TRBD1 (5 bases). Germline assignment: CDR1 LNHDA and CDR2 SQIVND (reference sequence). The CDR3 runs 15 residues. V was trimmed by 5 bases and J by 6 bases, leaving 19 bases between them. CDR3 region: CASSQASGEADGYTF. The CDR3 DNA is TGTGCCAGTAGTCAGGCCTCGGGGGAAGCCGATGGCTACACCTTC.